Listed below are T cell receptor beta chains from one sample, sequenced in a study of T cells in Graves' hyperthyroidism and ophthalmopathy. Via MiXCR, TCRdb re-called the multiplex PCR reads, giving one row per CDR3 protein. The sample has 530,000 or so distinct CDR3 sequences; approximately 25% are singletons. Sequencing was carried out using blood. The receptors derive from a woman in her twenties or thirties with Graves' ophthalmopathy. Both conserved end residues are part of each CDR3. The D gene is left open where the match is weak. Some rows have no size entry. The others give once, few or many, or a class for an expanded clone.

J gene | D gene | clone size | V gene | CDR3 protein | CDR3 DNA
TRBJ1-1 | NA | NA | TRBV9 | CASSVDGSQNTEAFF | TGTGCCAGCAGCGTAGATGGCAGCCAAAACACTGAAGCTTTCTTT
TRBJ2-5 | TRBD2 | NA | TRBV6-1 | CASSRLGGGAPETQYF | TGTGCCAGCAGTCGATTGGGCGGGGGGGCCCCGGAGACCCAGTACTTC
TRBJ1-1 | NA | many | TRBV12-3/TRBV12-4 | CASSVGPAEAFF | TGTGCCAGCAGCGTTGGGCCTGCTGAAGCTTTCTTT
TRBJ2-5 | TRBD2 | many | TRBV7-9 | CASSMGLAEETQYF | TGTGCCAGCAGCATGGGACTAGCGGAAGAGACCCAGTACTTC
TRBJ2-7 | TRBD1 | many | TRBV28 | CASATGTGGLEQYF | TGTGCCAGCGCCACCGGGACAGGGGGCTTAGAGCAGTACTTC
TRBJ1-1 | NA | NA | TRBV4-1 | CASSQEGRGLSEAFF | TGCGCCAGCAGCCAAGAAGGTCGGGGGCTCTCTGAAGCTTTCTTT
TRBJ2-5 | NA | many | TRBV3-1 | CASSTGETQYF | TGTGCCAGCAGCACCGGTGAGACCCAGTACTTC
TRBJ2-7 | TRBD1 | NA | TRBV18 | CASSPGVQGVDEQYF | TGTGCCAGCTCACCGGGGGTCCAGGGGGTGGACGAGCAGTACTTC
TRBJ2-7 | TRBD2 | NA | TRBV20-1 | CSARPSGRTYEQYF | TGCAGTGCTAGACCTAGCGGGAGAACCTACGAGCAGTACTTC
TRBJ1-2 | NA | NA | TRBV7-8 | CASSPRFRQANYGYTF | TGTGCCAGCAGCCCCCGCTTCCGACAAGCTAACTATGGCTACACCTTC
TRBJ1-1 | TRBD1 | few | TRBV11-2 | CASSPHRGQRGTEAFF | TGTGCCAGCAGCCCCCACAGGGGGCAAAGGGGCACTGAAGCTTTCTTT
TRBJ1-3 | NA | many | TRBV10-1 | CASYRFGNTIYF | TGCGCCAGCTATAGATTCGGAAACACCATATATTTT
TRBJ2-4 | NA | few | TRBV7-6 | CASSLTGPEDIKYF | TGTGCCAGCAGCTTGACGGGGCCGGAGGACATTAAGTACTTC
TRBJ1-1 | NA | many | TRBV10-2 | CASSESGDEAFF | TGCGCCAGCAGTGAGTCTGGGGATGAAGCTTTCTTT
TRBJ2-2 | TRBD1 | NA | TRBV11-2 | CASRWDRGHTGELFF | TGTGCCAGCAGATGGGACAGGGGACACACCGGGGAGCTGTTTTTT
TRBJ1-2 | NA | NA | TRBV9 | CASTRGGTSNGYTF | TGTGCCAGCACCCGCGGGGGCACATCAAACGGCTACACCTTC
TRBJ2-2 | NA | many | TRBV6-2/TRBV6-3 | CASSGPGGGASGELFF | TGTGCCAGCAGCGGACCCGGAGGGGGGGCCTCCGGGGAGCTGTTTTTT
TRBJ1-1 | NA | many | TRBV5-1 | CASSLGPNTEAFF | TGTGCCAGCAGTTTAGGCCCTAACACTGAAGCTTTCTTT
TRBJ1-3 | NA | NA | TRBV7-9 | CASSNRGARENTIYF | TGTGCCAGCAGCAACCGGGGGGCTAGAGAAAACACCATATATTTT
TRBJ1-5 | NA | many | TRBV10-3 | CAISESGGRGNQPQHF | TGTGCCATCAGTGAGTCGGGGGGCCGGGGGAATCAGCCCCAGCATTTT
TRBJ1-6 | NA | many | TRBV11-1 | CASTRGRWNSPLHF | TGTGCCAGCACCCGGGGGCGGTGGAATTCACCCCTCCACTTT
TRBJ1-2 | NA | many | TRBV6-5 | CASTPWDGSFYGYTF | TGTGCCAGCACCCCCTGGGACGGAAGTTTCTATGGCTACACCTTC